This is a list of T cell receptor beta chains from one sample in a study of CD8 T cells in Susac syndrome. Via MiXCR, TCRdb re-called the immunoSEQ multiplex PCR reads, giving one row per CDR3 protein. Of more than 150,000 distinct CDR3 sequences listed, approximately 96% were seen once; the top ten hold 0.09% to 0.1%. The sample taken for sequencing was CD4+ T cells from PBMCs. The receptors shown here come from a human donor with Susac syndrome. Each CDR3 is given with its conserved first and last residue. The D gene is left open where the match is weak. Not every row has a clone size; where given, it reads once, few, many or a size class.

TRBD1 | TRBJ2-2 | - | TRBV20-1 | CSARDPGQGDTGELFF | TGCAGTGCTAGAGATCCCGGACAGGGGGACACCGGGGAGCTGTTTTTT
- | TRBJ1-6 | - | TRBV6-5 | CASSYSRPGYSPLHF | TGTGCCAGCAGTTACTCGCGGCCAGGGTATTCACCCCTCCACTTT
- | TRBJ1-2 | - | TRBV5-1 | CASSLDGLRDGYTF | TGCGCCAGCAGCTTGGACGGTCTGAGAGATGGCTACACCTTC
- | TRBJ2-2 | - | TRBV20-1 | CSAPERMAGELFF | TGCAGTGCTCCGGAGCGAATGGCCGGGGAGCTGTTTTTT
- | TRBJ1-1 | - | TRBV30 | CAWSVLGTTEAFF | TGTGCCTGGAGTGTACTGGGGACGACTGAAGCTTTCTTT
- | TRBJ1-2 | - | TRBV14 | CASSQGAGLEYGYTF | TGTGCCAGCAGCCAAGGGGCCGGCTTAGAATATGGCTACACCTTC
TRBD1 | TRBJ2-2 | - | TRBV7-2 | CASSLGQGRTGELFF | TGTGCCAGCAGCTTGGGACAGGGTCGAACCGGGGAGCTGTTTTTT
TRBD1 | TRBJ1-1 | - | TRBV9 | CASSGRTDRGRGSTEAFF | TGTGCCAGCAGCGGGAGGACGGACAGGGGGCGGGGGAGCACTGAAGCTTTCTTT
TRBD1 | TRBJ2-7 | - | TRBV5-1 | CASSPTQTGGGEQYF | TGCGCCAGCAGCCCAACCCAGACAGGGGGCGGCGAGCAGTACTTC
TRBD2 | TRBJ2-3 | - | TRBV20-1 | CSARGGGLAGRIDTQYF | TGCAGTGCTAGGGGAGGGGGACTAGCGGGGCGTATAGATACGCAGTATTTT
- | TRBJ1-6 | - | TRBV7-9 | CASSLVLPVSPLHF | TGTGCCAGCAGCCTCGTCCTCCCGGTTTCGCCCCTCCACTTT
- | TRBJ1-1 | - | TRBV19 | CASSMRSGKMNTEAFF | TGTGCCAGTAGTATGAGGTCAGGGAAAATGAACACTGAAGCTTTCTTT
- | TRBJ1-5 | - | TRBV30 | CAWSTGQGVNQPQHF | TGTGCCTGGAGTACAGGGCAGGGTGTCAATCAGCCCCAGCATTTT
- | TRBJ2-3 | once | TRBV27 | CASSSDTDTQYF | TGTGCCAGCAGTTCAGACACAGATACGCAGTATTTT
- | TRBJ1-5 | - | TRBV6-5 | CASSYGAAGWPQHF | TGTGCCAGCAGTTACGGGGCAGCCGGCTGGCCCCAGCATTTT
- | TRBJ2-3 | - | TRBV14 | CASSQVRDTHTQYF | TGTGCCAGCAGCCAAGTACGGGACACCCATACGCAGTATTTT
TRBD1 | TRBJ2-7 | - | TRBV6-1 | CASSGQGAPTYEQYF | TGTGCCAGCAGTGGACAGGGGGCCCCCACCTACGAGCAGTACTTC
- | TRBJ2-2 | - | TRBV28 | CASRRRGSGVGGELFF | TGTGCCAGCAGGCGCAGGGGAAGCGGGGTAGGCGGGGAGCTGTTTTTT
TRBD2 | TRBJ2-5 | - | TRBV7-2 | CASSPRTSGVTETQYF | TGTGCCAGCAGCCCCCGGACTAGCGGGGTTACGGAGACCCAGTACTTC
TRBD1 | TRBJ2-7 | - | TRBV2 | CASRLLTGGPYEQYF | TGTGCCAGCAGACTACTGACAGGGGGTCCCTACGAGCAGTACTTC
TRBD1 | TRBJ2-7 | - | TRBV6-5 | CASSLRTGPYEQYF | TGTGCCAGCAGCCTCCGGACAGGGCCCTACGAGCAGTACTTC
- | TRBJ2-4 | once | TRBV4-1 | CASSQDQGGMNIQYF | TGCGCCAGCAGCCAAGACCAGGGAGGTATGAACATTCAGTACTTC
- | TRBJ2-1 | - | TRBV11-2 | CASSPGNNNEQFF | TGTGCCAGCAGCCCCGGAAATAACAATGAGCAGTTCTTC
- | TRBJ1-2 | - | TRBV7-9 | CASSLTDRVTGGYTF | TGTGCCAGCAGCTTAACCGATCGAGTGACCGGTGGCTACACCTTC
TRBD1 | TRBJ2-7 | - | TRBV12-3/TRBV12-4 | CASSLPGGYEQYF | TGTGCCAGCAGTTTGCCAGGGGGCTACGAGCAGTACTTC
TRBD1 | TRBJ1-1 | - | TRBV27 | CASRRTGQAFF | TGTGCCAGCAGGAGGACAGGGCAGGCTTTCTTT
- | TRBJ2-5 | - | TRBV6-2/TRBV6-3 | CASSSGSETQYF | TGTGCCAGCAGTTCAGGGTCGGAGACCCAGTACTTC
- | TRBJ2-4 | once | TRBV20-1 | CSARRGIKNIQYF | TGCAGTGCTAGGAGGGGTATCAAAAACATTCAGTACTTC